The 25 T cell receptor beta chains listed next were all sequenced from one sample in a study of CD8+ T cells in alopecia areata. In alopecia areata patients, both lesional scalp punch biopsies and peripheral blood were collected. Sequencing used cDNA as its template, made by extracting RNA and reverse transcribing it. Assay used: immunoSEQ multiplex PCR; TCRdb lists only in-frame clones, some missing. The sample has some 20,000 clones; approximately 70% are singletons. This specimen consisted of skin, obtained at week 0. These receptors came from a human donor with alopecia areata.

The chain has TRBV11-3 and TRBJ2-7; 9 bases map to TRBD2. CDR3 length equals 14 residues. J was trimmed by 5 bases and V by 1 base; bases with no gene match: 3. The germline CDR1 and CDR2 sequences are SGHNT and YENEEA. The CDR3 protein is CASSLVLAGNEQYF. The CDR3 nucleotides are TGTGCCAGCAGCTTAGTACTAGCGGGTAACGAGCAGTACTTC. The variable domain in full, completed from reference TRBV11-3 and TRBJ2-7, reads EAGVVQSPRYKIIEKKQPVAFWCNPISGHNTLYWYLQNLGQGPELLIRYENEEAVDDSQLPKDRFSAERLKGVDSTLKIQPAELGDSAVYLCASSLVLAGNEQYFGPGTRLTVT.

Turning to this clone: One end of the junction fails to match germline, which may point to a read error. V gene TRBV5-8 combines with J gene TRBJ2-6; D may be TRBD1 (6 bases). Germline lookup yields CDR1 SGHTS and CDR2 YDEGEE. The CDR3 is made up of 15 amino acids. The CDR3 is CASSLTGPGANVLAF. The DNA for the CDR3 is TGTGCCAGCAGTCTTACAGGGCCCGGGGCCAACGTCCTGGCTTTC.

This clone was seen a single time. The chain has TRBV9 and TRBJ1-1; D not certain. Trimming took off 2 bases at V and 2 bases at J, with 13 bases between the two ends. The CDR3 has 15 residues. CDR1 and CDR2 (germline): SGDLS, YYNGEE. CDR3 nucleotides: TGTGCCAGCAGCGTTTTCATTGGGATCAACACTGAAGCTTTCTTT. Amino acids: CASSVFIGINTEAFF.

The chain employs TRBV7-2 and TRBJ1-5, with D possibly matching TRBD1 (5 bases). The ends were cut back, 5 bases at V and 6 bases at J, with 11 bases in the middle. This CDR3 is built from 13 residues. In germline, CDR1 is SGHTA, CDR2 FQGNSA. The CDR3 DNA sequence: TGTGCCAGCAGCAGGAGGGGCTCTCAGCCCCAGCATTTT. Residues: CASSRRGSQPQHF.

This chain connects TRBV5-1 to TRBJ1-5; D is undetermined. CDR3 length: 13 residues. Per the germline V gene, CDR1 is SGHRS and CDR2 is YFSETQ. V lost 4 bases to trimming and J lost 4 bases, with 9 bases between them. The DNA of the CDR3 is TGCGCCAGCAGCCCGAGAGGAAATCAGCCCCAGCATTTT. Protein product: CASSPRGNQPQHF.

The gene calls are TRBV6-4 and TRBJ2-1; TRBD2 aligns across 13 bases. Germline CDR1 is MRHNA and CDR2 is SNTAGT. The CDR3 is 16 amino acids. V was clipped by 5 bases and J by 8 bases; unmatched bases: 9. CDR3 DNA sequence: TGTGCCAGCAGTCCTACTAGCGGGGGGGCCCCCCATGAGCAGTTCTTC. Translated, it gives CASSPTSGGAPHEQFF.

In this sample, this clone turned up a few times. The chain carries TRBV7-2 and TRBJ2-5, with 8 positions matching TRBD2. The CDR3 is 16 residues long. V lost 2 bases to trimming and J lost 4 bases; unmatched junction nucleotides: 9. Per the germline V gene, CDR1 is SGHTA and CDR2 is FQGNSA. The CDR3 loop is CASSLYSGVSGETQYF. CDR3 nucleotides: TGTGCCAGCAGCTTATATAGCGGGGTGTCGGGAGAGACCCAGTACTTC.

The V call is TRBV7-2, the J call TRBJ2-5; no definite D call. Trimming took off 5 bases at V and 5 bases at J, with 9 bases between the two ends. The CDR3 has 12 residues. CDR1 and CDR2 from the germline V gene are SGHTA and FQGNSA. CDR3 bases: TGTGCCAGCAGCCCCCAGGCGGAGACCCAGTACTTC. Translating gives CASSPQAETQYF.

This rearrangement joins TRBV11-1 to TRBJ2-1, with 7 bases fitting TRBD1. Per the germline V gene, CDR1 is SGHAT and CDR2 is FQDESV (reference sequence). CDR3 length: 14 amino acids. The V and J ends lost 1 base and 7 bases, in that order; junction bases with no gene match: 4. The CDR3 spells CASSLDEGANEQFF. The CDR3 DNA reads as TGTGCCAGCAGCTTAGATGAGGGGGCGAATGAGCAGTTCTTC.

Note on this clone: Other DNA sequences within the sample encode an identical CDR3. This chain joins TRBV6-6 and TRBJ1-1; D is possibly TRBD1 (5 bases). V lost 3 bases and J lost 1, with 9 bases in between. CDR1 and CDR2 (germline): MNHNY, SVGAGI (reference sequence). The CDR3 has 14 amino acids. The CDR3 DNA reads TGTGCCAGCAGTTATCGGGGGAAGAACACTGAAGCTTTCTTT. Protein: CASSYRGKNTEAFF.

This sequence joins TRBV4-3 and TRBJ2-7, with 11 bases aligning to TRBD2. The V and J ends lost 0 bases and 2 bases, in that order; junction bases with no gene match: 3. CDR1 LGHNA and CDR2 YSLEER come from the germline V gene. The CDR3 is 16 amino acids. This chain's CDR3 is CASSQDGTSGAYEQYF. The CDR3 region has the DNA TGCGCCAGCAGCCAAGATGGGACTAGCGGCGCCTACGAGCAGTACTTC.

This clone was seen a handful of times. The chain links TRBV6-5 to TRBJ2-7; possibly TRBD2 for D (5 bases). The CDR3 runs to 12 residues. Germline-derived CDR1 and CDR2 are MNHEY and SVGAGI. Trimming removed 8 bases at V and 6 bases at J, with 14 bases between. CDR3 bases: TGTGCCAGCTTTCAATTTGAGGGCGAGCAGTACTTC. Residues: CASFQFEGEQYF.

The V gene is TRBV4-3, the J gene TRBJ1-5; D remains ambiguous. Trimming removed 1 base from V and 0 bases from J, with 7 bases in between. This CDR3 region has 15 residues. Germline values: CDR1 LGHNA, CDR2 YSLEER. CDR3 in amino acids: CASSQGLNSNQPQHF. CDR3 nucleotides: TGCGCCAGCAGCCAAGGTTTGAATAGCAATCAGCCCCAGCATTTT.

CDR3 loop: CASSQAWTGHYEQYF. The CDR3 nucleotides read TGTGCCAGCAGCCAAGCATGGACAGGCCACTACGAGCAGTACTTC. The chain carries TRBV4-2 and TRBJ2-5, with TRBD1 identical over 7 bases. The J call may be faulty, since TRBJ2-7 better matches the DNA end. The CDR3 covers 15 residues. CDR1 LGHNA and CDR2 YNFKEQ come from the germline V gene.

This clone showed up just once. The chain recombines TRBV2 with TRBJ2-7; D unresolved. Germline CDR1 and CDR2: SNHLY and FYNNEI. The CDR3 has 12 amino acids. V gave up 4 bases and J gave up 3 bases, with 7 bases separating them. In DNA form, the CDR3 reads TGTGCCAGCAGTGTTTCGGGCTACGAGCAGTACTTC. This codes for CASSVSGYEQYF.

The CDR3 DNA reads TGTGCCAGCAGTGACGGTGACTGGTTCACTGAAGCTTTCTTT. Protein product: CASSDGDWFTEAFF. This chain links TRBV6-4 with TRBJ1-1; D unresolved. Germline CDR1 reads MRHNA; CDR2 reads SNTAGT. The V gene lost 2 bases and the J gene lost 4 bases, with 11 bases spanning the gap. CDR3 length: 14 residues.

This sequence joins TRBV7-9 and TRBJ2-5; a possible D gene is TRBD2 (5 bases). Deletions cut 5 bases from V and 1 base from J, with 20 bases between. The germline V gene has CDR1 SEHNR and CDR2 FQNEAQ (reference sequence). CDR3 length equals 17 residues. CDR3 nucleotide sequence: TGTGCCAGCAGCCCCTGGACTCCAAGGCTGATCCAAGAGACCCAGTACTTC. It specifies CASSPWTPRLIQETQYF.

This chain links TRBV10-3 with TRBJ1-4; 8 bases align to TRBD1. The germline V gene encodes CDR1 ENHRY and CDR2 SYGVKD. This CDR3 region has 15 residues. V was clipped by 0 bases and J by 8 bases; unmatched bases: 5. This CDR3 reads CAISESGQGGEKLFF. DNA for the CDR3: TGTGCCATCAGTGAGTCCGGACAGGGAGGCGAAAAACTGTTTTTT.

This clone was seen only a few times. The gene calls are TRBV23-1 and TRBJ1-2; 10 nucleotides match TRBD1. TRBV23-1 is noted as an ORF with a role that remains uncertain. CDR3 size: 19 residues. V shed 4 bases and J 4 bases; nucleotides not matched to a gene: 18. Here the CDR3 DNA reads TGCGCCAGCAGTCCCCATGATGGGACAGGGGAATCCGCGGGCTATGGCTACACCTTC. It is translated as CASSPHDGTGESAGYGYTF.

The chain joins TRBV7-2 to TRBJ2-5; perhaps TRBD1 as D (5 bases). Trimming cost V 2 bases and J 4 bases, with 14 bases left between them. This CDR3 is 15 amino acids long. Germline V CDR1 and CDR2: SGHTA, FQGNSA. The CDR3 DNA reads as TGTGCCAGCAGCTTACTGGGCAGGGATCGAGAGACCCAGTACTTC. It is translated as CASSLLGRDRETQYF.

The chain has TRBV5-1 and TRBJ1-4; D uncertain. V lost 5 bases, J lost 8 bases, and 19 bases lay in between. CDR1 is SGHRS and CDR2 is YFSETQ in the germline V gene. The CDR3 has 15 residues. The CDR3 region is CASSPGAGLQEKLFF. The CDR3 bases are TGCGCCAGCAGTCCCGGCGCGGGCCTTCAGGAAAAACTGTTTTTT. The complete variable domain, with remaining parts taken from reference TRBV5-1 and TRBJ1-4, reads KAGVTQTPRYLIKTRGQQVTLSCSPISGHRSVSWYQQTPGQGLQFLFEYFSETQRNKGNFPGRFSGRQFSNSRSEMNVSTLELGDSALYLCASSPGAGLQEKLFFGSGTQLSVL.

This sequence joins TRBV6-5 and TRBJ1-1; no firm D call. V dropped 5 bases and J dropped 1 base, with 8 bases sitting between them. The CDR3 consists of 13 residues. The germline CDR1 and CDR2 sequences are MNHEY and SVGAGI. This chain's CDR3 is CASSRTENTEAFF. The DNA of the CDR3 is TGTGCCAGCAGTCGGACGGAGAACACTGAAGCTTTCTTT.

The CDR3 is CASTRRRLGGETQYF. The CDR3 region has the DNA TGTGCCAGCACCCGAAGGCGGTTGGGCGGGGAGACCCAGTACTTC. The rearrangement links TRBV5-6 to TRBJ2-5; weak D call: TRBD2 (5 bases). CDR3 length equals 15 residues. Germline CDR1 reads SGHDT; CDR2 reads YYEEEE. V was trimmed by 6 bases and J by 5 bases, leaving 20 bases between them.

The V and J genes are TRBV6-1 and TRBJ1-2; possibly TRBD1 for D (5 bases). The CDR3 is 14 amino acids. The germline CDR1 and CDR2 sequences are MNHNS and SASEGT. The V gene lost 10 bases and the J gene lost 5 bases, with 20 bases spanning the gap. CDR3 protein: CATRPGTDIYGYTF. CDR3 coding DNA: TGTGCCACCCGTCCCGGGACGGATATTTATGGCTACACCTTC.

The chain joins TRBV11-3 to TRBJ2-7, with TRBD1 matching 7 bases. V dropped 6 bases and J dropped 3; count of bases not matched to a gene: 8. Germline assignment: CDR1 SGHNT and CDR2 YENEEA. This CDR3 has 14 residues. The CDR3 region has the DNA TGTGCCAGCAGTTCTAGGACAGGCTTCTACGAGCAGTACTTC. Amino acids: CASSSRTGFYEQYF.